The rows below give T cell receptor beta chains drawn from one sample of a study of response to subunit inactivated influenza vaccine. TCRdb processed the RT-PCR reads anew with MiXCR; each CDR3 protein has one entry. The sample has hundreds of thousands of distinct CDR3 sequences; approximately 14% are singletons. The material was PBMCs from blood, obtained 14 to 15 days before vaccination. These receptors were collected from a man between 50 and 59 years old who received an inactivated influenza vaccine. CDR3s include the opening cysteine and the closing phenylalanine or tryptophan. The D gene is left open where the match is weak. The listing skips clone size in some rows; elsewhere it reads once, few, many or a size class.

j_call: TRBJ2-1
v_call: TRBV6-1
clone_size: few
d_call: TRBD1
cdr3_aa: CASSRPTGGANNEQFF

j_call: TRBJ2-1
v_call: TRBV6-1
clone_size: .
d_call: .
cdr3_aa: CASNRQVSSYNEQFF

j_call: TRBJ2-2
v_call: TRBV5-1
clone_size: once
d_call: .
cdr3_aa: CASSLNFGARGSGELFF

j_call: TRBJ2-5
v_call: TRBV12-3/TRBV12-4
clone_size: few
d_call: .
cdr3_aa: CASSTTQETQYF

j_call: TRBJ2-2
v_call: TRBV3-1
clone_size: .
d_call: .
cdr3_aa: CASSHRQFFANTGELFF

j_call: TRBJ2-1
v_call: TRBV7-9
clone_size: .
d_call: .
cdr3_aa: CASSPRDKQFF

j_call: TRBJ2-7
v_call: TRBV10-3
clone_size: .
d_call: TRBD1
cdr3_aa: CAIRDRTGGHEQYF

j_call: TRBJ2-7
v_call: TRBV9
clone_size: few
d_call: .
cdr3_aa: CASSPRAGDYEQYF

j_call: TRBJ2-5
v_call: TRBV14
clone_size: .
d_call: .
cdr3_aa: CASSQAGGTQYF

j_call: TRBJ1-6
v_call: TRBV7-2
clone_size: many
d_call: .
cdr3_aa: CASSLASQGGSPLHF

j_call: TRBJ2-5
v_call: TRBV5-4
clone_size: .
d_call: .
cdr3_aa: CASSPYGEETQYF

j_call: TRBJ1-1
v_call: TRBV28
clone_size: few
d_call: .
cdr3_aa: CASKIPGPGDPEAFF

j_call: TRBJ2-1
v_call: TRBV6-2/TRBV6-3
clone_size: few
d_call: TRBD2
cdr3_aa: CASHGLAGTGQFF

j_call: TRBJ2-3
v_call: TRBV3-1
clone_size: .
d_call: .
cdr3_aa: CASSQAGATDTQYF

j_call: TRBJ1-2
v_call: TRBV5-1
clone_size: .
d_call: TRBD1
cdr3_aa: CASSPQGGADGYTF

j_call: TRBJ2-5
v_call: TRBV20-1
clone_size: .
d_call: TRBD2
cdr3_aa: CSAIPGTSAIRETQYF

j_call: TRBJ1-5
v_call: TRBV12-3/TRBV12-4
clone_size: .
d_call: .
cdr3_aa: CASSLERETYSNQPQHF

j_call: TRBJ2-5
v_call: TRBV9
clone_size: few
d_call: .
cdr3_aa: CASSVVRGEGETQYF

j_call: TRBJ2-2
v_call: TRBV27
clone_size: .
d_call: .
cdr3_aa: CANQWGVGGNTGELFF

j_call: TRBJ2-1
v_call: TRBV7-2
clone_size: .
d_call: TRBD2
cdr3_aa: CASSFRLASEQFF

j_call: TRBJ1-1
v_call: TRBV7-9
clone_size: .
d_call: .
cdr3_aa: CASSRKFRSTEAFF

j_call: TRBJ1-1
v_call: TRBV7-9
clone_size: few
d_call: TRBD1
cdr3_aa: CASSYLQGEKAFF

j_call: TRBJ2-7
v_call: TRBV20-1
clone_size: few
d_call: TRBD2
cdr3_aa: CSARDASGPSYEQYF

j_call: TRBJ2-7
v_call: TRBV10-1
clone_size: many
d_call: .
cdr3_aa: CASSEGRAPVYEQYF

j_call: TRBJ1-2
v_call: TRBV7-9
clone_size: few
d_call: TRBD1
cdr3_aa: CASSFGQGTNYGYTF

j_call: TRBJ2-1
v_call: TRBV11-2
clone_size: many
d_call: .
cdr3_aa: CASSTSWAEQFF

j_call: TRBJ2-2
v_call: TRBV5-6
clone_size: few
d_call: .
cdr3_aa: CASTSDGGGYGGELFF

j_call: TRBJ1-6
v_call: TRBV7-8
clone_size: few
d_call: .
cdr3_aa: CASSLVQNSPLHF

j_call: TRBJ1-2
v_call: TRBV6-1
clone_size: few
d_call: .
cdr3_aa: CASGGAINYGYTF

j_call: TRBJ2-7
v_call: TRBV18
clone_size: .
d_call: .
cdr3_aa: CASSPGSTSYEQYF

j_call: TRBJ2-1
v_call: TRBV28
clone_size: .
d_call: .
cdr3_aa: CASTFPAYNEQFF

j_call: TRBJ2-6
v_call: TRBV19
clone_size: few
d_call: .
cdr3_aa: CASSTPFGQRISGANVLTF

j_call: TRBJ2-1
v_call: TRBV7-8
clone_size: few
d_call: .
cdr3_aa: CASRFLAAGLYNEQFF

j_call: TRBJ2-1
v_call: TRBV20-1
clone_size: .
d_call: .
cdr3_aa: CSAKARGSSSYNEQFF

j_call: TRBJ2-1
v_call: TRBV7-3
clone_size: many
d_call: .
cdr3_aa: CASSLTGTSYNEQFF

j_call: TRBJ2-1
v_call: TRBV28
clone_size: .
d_call: TRBD1
cdr3_aa: CASSLWGARQGDEQFF

j_call: TRBJ2-3
v_call: TRBV30
clone_size: .
d_call: .
cdr3_aa: CAWSVRRGTDTQYF

j_call: TRBJ2-1
v_call: TRBV5-6
clone_size: .
d_call: .
cdr3_aa: CASSLSLLDEQFF